The TCR beta chain under discussion was sequenced for a study of regulatory T cells in long-lasting Graves disease. Specified time point: newly diagnosed GD, antithyroid drugs for less than 3 months. Scientists built the TCR library using RNA that was extracted from PBMCs. The germline V gene has CDR1 LGHNA and CDR2 YNFKEQ. The CDR3 runs to 15 residues. After removal of 0 bases from V and 2 bases from J, the junction contained 1 base not matched to a gene. Library construction for TCR beta used iRepertoire HTBI primers and Arm-PCR of CDR3 regions. TCRdb reprocessed the multiplex PCR reads with MiXCR, giving one entry per CDR3 protein. Of around 420,000 distinct CDR3 sequences listed, about 15% were seen once; the top ten hold over 7.5%. A further study also used this sample, focusing on T cells in Graves' hyperthyroidism and ophthalmopathy.

V is TRBV4-2 and J is TRBJ2-7; TRBD2 matches at 10 bases. Material: peripheral blood mononuclear cells (PBMCs), obtained at new diagnosis, from a patient treated with antithyroid drugs. This receptor was obtained from a woman in her forties with Graves disease. CDR3 residues: CASSQDTSGTYEQYF. In DNA form, the CDR3 reads TGTGCCAGCAGCCAAGACACTAGCGGGACCTACGAGCAGTACTTC.